This passage covers 8 T cell receptor beta chains from one sample sequenced in a study of shared clonotypes between healthy human individuals. Sequencing used immunoSEQ multiplex PCR; TCRdb keeps in-frame clones, though not all of them. The sample has roughly 660,000 clones; roughly 88% are singletons. Sequenced material: memory CD8+ T cells from PBMCs. Subset specified: CD45RO+ cells pooled with CCR7-negative TemRA cells. The source of these receptors is a man younger than 35 in good health. Some clones in this sample may be carry-over from other donors' samples.

The chain uses TRBV19 and TRBJ1-2; D is uncertain. Per germline, CDR1 LNHDA and CDR2 SQIVND (reference sequence). V was shortened by 3 bases and J by 3 bases, with 8 bases between the two germline ends. This CDR3 has 13 residues. This chain's CDR3 is CASSMKIHYGYTF. DNA for the CDR3: TGTGCCAGTAGTATGAAGATTCACTATGGCTACACCTTC.

The gene calls are TRBV27 and TRBJ2-1; the D gene is possibly TRBD1 (6 bases). The CDR3 has 15 amino acids. Trimming took off 4 bases at V and 9 bases at J, with 19 bases between the two ends. Germline loops: CDR1 MNHEY, CDR2 SMNVEV (reference sequence). The CDR3 region has the DNA TGTGCCAGCAGTTACAGGGACGAGGGGACGTCTGAGCAGTTCTTC. Translated, it gives CASSYRDEGTSEQFF.

The V and J genes are TRBV28 and TRBJ2-7; 8 positions match TRBD2. Germline-derived CDR1 and CDR2 are MDHEN and SYDVKM. The CDR3 totals 16 residues. Trimming cost V 6 bases and J 3 bases; bases outside gene matches: 13. The CDR3 spells CASSGAGGQVFYEQYF. DNA of the CDR3: TGTGCCAGCAGCGGGGCGGGGGGCCAGGTTTTCTACGAGCAGTACTTC.

The chain uses TRBV9 and TRBJ1-1; D perhaps matches TRBD1 (6 bases). CDR3 length equals 15 residues. V lost 3 bases to trimming and J lost 1 base, with 13 bases between them. Germline assignment: CDR1 SGDLS and CDR2 YYNGEE. The CDR3 DNA is TGTGCCAGCAGCGCGGGGGGCGGGTGGAACACTGAAGCTTTCTTT. This sequence encodes CASSAGGGWNTEAFF.

J is TRBJ1-1 and V is TRBV2, with D maybe TRBD1 (5 bases). CDR1 is SNHLY, CDR2 FYNNEI, per germline. V lost 5 bases to trimming and J lost 0 bases, with 10 bases between them. This CDR3 is built from 14 residues. CDR3 sequence (DNA): TGTGCCAGCAGTACGGGACTGTTGAACACTGAAGCTTTCTTT. It translates to CASSTGLLNTEAFF.

This rearrangement joins TRBV2 to TRBJ1-1; D remains unclear. The CDR3 has 14 amino acids. Looked up from germline, CDR1 is SNHLY and CDR2 is FYNNEI. Trimming stripped 0 bases from V and 6 bases from J, with 11 bases between. CDR3 DNA sequence: TGTGCCAGCAGTGAAGCGCTGGTTAGGCCTGAAGCTTTCTTT. This encodes CASSEALVRPEAFF.

The chain has TRBV28 and TRBJ2-3; D unclear. V dropped 7 bases and J dropped 5 bases, with 13 bases sitting between them. The CDR3 has 13 amino acids. Germline-derived CDR1 and CDR2 are MDHEN and SYDVKM. CDR3 in DNA: TGTGCCAGCACTTTTGGCCTCCGAGATACGCAGTATTTT. Amino acids: CASTFGLRDTQYF.

The chain links TRBV30 to TRBJ2-1; weak D call: TRBD2 (7 bases). Trimming left V 1 base short and J 7 bases short, with 14 bases between. The germline CDR1 and CDR2 sequences are GTSNPN and SVGIG (reference sequence). The CDR3 is 14 residues long. Here the CDR3 reads CAWSEGGGGNEQFF. The CDR3 nucleotides are TGTGCCTGGAGTGAGGGAGGGGGGGGAAATGAGCAGTTCTTC.